One and the same sample provided the 20 T cell receptor beta chains below, sequenced in a study of blood T cell repertoires in COVID-19. Clones were sequenced by immunoSEQ multiplex PCR, and TCRdb holds only the in-frame ones, with some missing. The sample holds 250,000 to 350,000 clones, roughly 91% seen once. The sample comprised peripheral blood. These receptors were taken from a man in his thirties or forties with acute or convalescent COVID-19.

The gene calls are TRBV28 and TRBJ2-1, with 11 positions matching TRBD2. The CDR3 sequence is 16 residues long. Looked up from germline, CDR1 is MDHEN and CDR2 is SYDVKM. With V trimmed by 4 bases and J by 7 bases, 9 bases remained unmatched. The CDR3 sequence is CASSYKTSGTWNEQFF. For the CDR3, the DNA is TGTGCCAGCAGTTATAAGACTAGCGGGACATGGAATGAGCAGTTCTTC.

V and J are TRBV19 and TRBJ2-6, with D perhaps matching TRBD1 (5 bases). Trimming cost V 3 bases and J 0 bases, with 12 bases left between them. The germline CDR1 and CDR2 sequences are LNHDA and SQIVND (reference sequence). CDR3 length: 17 residues. This CDR3 is CASSIDQGSSGANVLTF. In DNA, the CDR3 is TGTGCCAGTAGTATCGACCAGGGCAGCTCTGGGGCCAACGTCCTGACTTTC. The full variable domain, with the rest looked up from reference TRBV19 and TRBJ2-6, is DGGITQSPKYLFRKEGQNVTLSCEQNLNHDAMYWYRQDPGQGLRLIYYSQIVNDFQKGDIAEGYSVSREKKESFPLTVTSAQKNPTAFYLCASSIDQGSSGANVLTFGAGSRLTVL.

The chain has TRBV18 and TRBJ1-2; no clear D. Trimming pared 6 bases from V and 0 bases from J, leaving 17 bases between. Germline CDR1 is KGHSH and CDR2 is LQKENI. The CDR3 runs 16 residues. The CDR3 nucleotides are TGTGCCAGCTCGCTTTACCGGGAAAAAACTAACTATGGCTACACCTTC. Its protein is CASSLYREKTNYGYTF.

V and J are TRBV27 and TRBJ2-7; 7 nucleotides match TRBD1. This CDR3 is built from 13 residues. V gave up 6 bases and J gave up 6 bases; unmatched junction bases: 8. CDR1 is MNHEY, CDR2 SMNVEV, per germline (reference sequence). The CDR3 DNA reads as TGTGCCAGCAGACCGACAGGGAGAGGCGAGCAGTACTTC. Its translation: CASRPTGRGEQYF.

The gene calls are TRBV9 and TRBJ2-2; weak D call: TRBD1 (6 bases). The CDR3 length is 16 residues. V was trimmed by 3 bases and J by 0 bases, leaving 12 bases between them. Germline V gene data show CDR1 as SGDLS and CDR2 as YYNGEE. The CDR3 sequence: CASSAHRVSNTGELFF. CDR3 nucleotides: TGTGCCAGCAGCGCCCACAGGGTTTCGAACACCGGGGAGCTGTTTTTT.

V usage is TRBV5-1 and J usage is TRBJ1-4; D gene unclear. V was clipped by 0 bases and J by 7 bases, with 10 bases between them. Germline-derived CDR1 and CDR2 are SGHRS and YFSETQ. This CDR3 spans 14 amino acids. CDR3 protein: CASSLGAGSEKLFF. In nucleotides, the CDR3 is TGCGCCAGCAGCTTGGGGGCAGGAAGTGAAAAACTGTTTTTT.

The chain has TRBV30 and TRBJ2-5; D is possibly TRBD1 (7 bases). Germline V gene lookup returns CDR1 GTSNPN and CDR2 SVGIG (reference sequence). Trimming shortened V by 2 bases and J by 5 bases, and 15 bases separated the two germline ends. The CDR3 is 14 amino acids. The CDR3 spells CAWSFQGGTETQYF. The DNA for the CDR3 is TGTGCCTGGAGTTTCCAGGGGGGCACGGAGACCCAGTACTTC. Using reference TRBV30 and TRBJ2-5 for the parts outside the CDR3, the full variable domain is SQTIHQWPATLVQPVGSPLSLECTVEGTSNPNLYWYRQAAGRGLQLLFYSVGIGQISSEVPQNLSASRPQDRQFILSSKKLLLSDSGFYLCAWSFQGGTETQYFGPGTRLLVL.

This clone was observed once. In nucleotides, the CDR3 is TGCGCCAGCACCAACGGCGGGACTAGCAATGAGCAGTTCTTC. Amino acids: CASTNGGTSNEQFF. The rearrangement links TRBV10-1 to TRBJ2-1, with 8 bases that match TRBD2. Trimming at V came to 7 bases and at J to 6 bases, leaving 8 bases not matched to a gene. This CDR3 comprises 14 residues. Germline CDR1 WNHNN, CDR2 SYGVQD (reference sequence).

This rearrangement joins TRBV12-5 to TRBJ1-1; tentatively, D is TRBD1 (5 bases). V was cut by 7 bases and J by 4 bases, with 19 bases left in between. This CDR3 spans 15 amino acids. CDR1 LGHNT and CDR2 FRNRAP come from the germline V gene. CDR3 protein: CASADSVQRVTEAFF. Written as DNA, the CDR3 is TGTGCTAGTGCAGACAGCGTTCAAAGGGTCACTGAAGCTTTCTTT.

Of note for this clone: A junction end diverges from the germline sequence, so it may reflect a read error. Other DNA sequences from this sample encode an identical CDR3 as well. The gene calls are TRBV18 and TRBJ1-4, with a weak D call TRBD1 (6 bases). This CDR3 contains 13 residues. Per germline, CDR1 KGHSH and CDR2 LQKENI. The CDR3: CASSPGQNEKLFF. The CDR3 DNA reads TGTGCCAGCTCTCCCGGACAGAATGAAAAGCTGTTTTTT.

The chain is built from TRBV19 and TRBJ1-6; no firm D call. The CDR3 length is 12 residues. Germline loops: CDR1 LNHDA, CDR2 SQIVND (reference sequence). V lost 3 bases and J lost 10, with 7 bases in between. The CDR3 coding sequence is TGTGCCAGTAGTATGGTTGGCTCACCCCTCCACTTT. Its translation: CASSMVGSPLHF.

The chain recombines TRBV19 with TRBJ2-1, with D unresolved. This CDR3 has 12 amino acids. CDR1 and CDR2 from the germline V gene are LNHDA and SQIVND (reference sequence). Trimming stripped 5 bases from V and 5 bases from J, with 7 bases between. The DNA for the CDR3 is TGTGCCAGTAGTTTTTCTCACAATGAGCAGTTCTTC. Amino acid sequence: CASSFSHNEQFF.

The genes are TRBV3-1 (or the pseudogene TRBV3-2) and TRBJ2-5; a possible D gene is TRBD2 (6 bases). With 2 bases removed from V and 5 bases from J, the gap between germline ends came to 12 bases. CDR1 and CDR2 (germline): LGHDT, YNNKEL (reference sequence). This CDR3 is 14 amino acids long. The CDR3 coding sequence is TGTGCCAGCAGCCAATTTGGAGGGATGGAGACCCAGTACTTC. This sequence encodes CASSQFGGMETQYF.

This clone was seen a handful of times. The V and J genes are TRBV6-4 and TRBJ1-1, with 8 bases aligning to TRBD1. Germline values: CDR1 MRHNA, CDR2 SNTAGT. V was clipped by 6 bases and J by 5 bases; unmatched bases: 8. CDR3 size: 14 residues. The CDR3: CASSRRGRRTEAFF. In DNA, the CDR3 is TGTGCCAGCAGCCGCAGGGGGCGGAGGACTGAAGCTTTCTTT.

The chain carries TRBV27 and TRBJ2-7; 7 bases are a match to TRBD1. The CDR3 covers 14 residues. Unmatched junction bases numbered 5, after V lost 4 bases and J lost 2 bases. Germline CDR1 MNHEY, CDR2 SMNVEV (reference sequence). The CDR3 DNA is TGTGCCAGCAGTTCCTGGGACAGAGCCTACGAGCAGTACTTC. Amino acid sequence: CASSSWDRAYEQYF.

Details on this clone: The sample carries other DNA sequences with the same CDR3. The gene calls are TRBV5-4 and TRBJ1-1; D is possibly TRBD1 (5 bases). The V and J ends lost 3 bases and 1 base respectively, with 7 bases between them. CDR3 length equals 13 residues. Germline loops: CDR1 SGHNT, CDR2 YYREEE (reference sequence). The CDR3 nucleotides read TGTGCCAGCAGCTCAGGACAGAACACTGAAGCTTTCTTT. The encoded protein is CASSSGQNTEAFF.

V is TRBV28 and J is TRBJ2-7, with 7 bases identical to TRBD1. This CDR3 has 14 residues. The V gene end was trimmed by 8 bases and the J gene end by 2 bases; junction bases not matched to a gene: 9. Germline lookup yields CDR1 MDHEN and CDR2 SYDVKM. The DNA for the CDR3 is TGTGCCAGCGGCCCGCGGACAGGAACCTACGAGCAGTACTTC. This gives the protein CASGPRTGTYEQYF. Drawing the rest from reference TRBV28 and TRBJ2-7, the complete variable domain is DVKVTQSSRYLVKRTGEKVFLECVQDMDHENMFWYRQDPGLGLRLIYFSYDVKMKEKGDIPEGYSVSREKKERFSLILESASTNQTSMYLCASGPRTGTYEQYFGPGTRLTVT.

The genes are TRBV19 and TRBJ2-2, with 7 bases lining up with TRBD1. The V gene's germline CDR1 is LNHDA and CDR2 SQIVND (reference sequence). V dropped 4 bases and J dropped 4; count of bases not matched to a gene: 9. CDR3 length equals 16 residues. The CDR3 DNA is TGTGCCAGTAGTAATGGACAGGTTCGGGGCACCGGGGAGCTGTTTTTT. This sequence encodes CASSNGQVRGTGELFF.

V usage is TRBV7-9 and J usage is TRBJ1-1; D may be TRBD1 (5 bases). The CDR3 loop spans 14 amino acids. Trimming took off 3 bases at V and 1 base at J, with 9 bases between the two ends. CDR1 is SEHNR and CDR2 is FQNEAQ in the germline V gene (reference sequence). CDR3 in amino acids: CASSFGGKNTEAFF. In nucleotides, the CDR3 is TGTGCCAGCAGCTTTGGGGGGAAGAACACTGAAGCTTTCTTT.

The chain combines TRBV18 with TRBJ1-1; 8 positions agree with TRBD1. V lost 1 base, J lost 5 bases, and 9 bases stayed unmatched. Per the germline V gene, CDR1 is KGHSH and CDR2 is LQKENI. The CDR3 is 16 amino acids. The CDR3, as DNA: TGTGCCAGCTCACCACGATCCCAGGGGGCGCGGACTGAAGCTTTCTTT. The encoded protein is CASSPRSQGARTEAFF.